The clone carrying this T cell receptor (beta chain) was counted a single time. As yet, its antigen is unknown. These data come from a study of T cell responses to AZD1222 COVID-19 vaccine. Whole-study results and caveats: Unmutated regions of variants are reportedly targeted by nearly half of spike-specific TCRs. Only six AZD1222 recipients tested seropositive at baseline.

TCRdb's copy holds only in-frame clones and misses some; the assay was immunoSEQ multiplex PCR. The sample shows about 96,000 clones, 70% to 90% of them seen only once. With V trimmed by 5 bases and J by 4 bases, 4 bases remained unmatched. CDR1 is SGHTA, CDR2 FQGTGA, per germline. This CDR3 contains 13 residues. The receptor was isolated from an adult in good health. Sample: peripheral blood, taken on day 0 of AZD1222 vaccination. The V and J genes are TRBV7-3 and TRBJ2-5, with 7 bases identical to TRBD1. The CDR3 bases are TGTGCCAGCAGCCCCCCAGGGGGAGAGACCCAGTACTTC. The encoded protein is CASSPPGGETQYF.